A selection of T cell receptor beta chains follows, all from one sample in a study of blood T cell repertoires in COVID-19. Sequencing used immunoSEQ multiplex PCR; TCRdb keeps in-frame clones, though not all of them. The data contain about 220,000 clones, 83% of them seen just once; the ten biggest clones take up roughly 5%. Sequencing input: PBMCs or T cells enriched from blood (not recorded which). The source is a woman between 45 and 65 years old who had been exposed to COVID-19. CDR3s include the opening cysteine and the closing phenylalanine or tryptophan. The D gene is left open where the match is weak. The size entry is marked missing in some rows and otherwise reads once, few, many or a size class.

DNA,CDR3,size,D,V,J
TGTGCCAGCTCACCCTTAGCGGGGACTGAAGCTTTCTTT,CASSPLAGTEAFF,NA,NA,TRBV18,TRBJ1-1
TGTGCCTGGAGTGTACGAGGCGGGGAGCTGTTTTTT,CAWSVRGGELFF,NA,NA,TRBV30,TRBJ2-2
TGTGCCACCAGTGATATTAGCGGGGGGGACACCGGGGAGCTGTTTTTT,CATSDISGGDTGELFF,NA,TRBD2,TRBV24-1,TRBJ2-2
TGTGCCAGCAGATACCCCGGGACAGTCACTGAAGCTTTCTTT,CASRYPGTVTEAFF,NA,TRBD1,TRBV28,TRBJ1-1
TGCGCCAGCAGCTTTGGAGATCCTTCCAAAAACATTCAGTACTTC,CASSFGDPSKNIQYF,NA,NA,TRBV5-1,TRBJ2-4
TGCAGCGTTCGGACAGGGATTACTGAAGCTTTCTTT,CSVRTGITEAFF,NA,TRBD1,TRBV29-1,TRBJ1-1
TGTGCCAGCAGTGAGCAGGGTCGGACCTATAATTCACCCCTCCACTTT,CASSEQGRTYNSPLHF,NA,NA,TRBV2,TRBJ1-6
TGTGCCAGTAGCATCGGGTCCCCAGAGACCCAGTACTTC,CASSIGSPETQYF,NA,NA,TRBV19,TRBJ2-5
TGCGCCAGCAGCCAAGAAGGGACAGCGAATTCACCCCTCCACTTT,CASSQEGTANSPLHF,NA,TRBD1,TRBV4-1,TRBJ1-6
TGTGCCAGCAGAGGGACTAGCGGGGGCTACGAGCAGTACTTC,CASRGTSGGYEQYF,few,TRBD2,TRBV3-1/TRBV3-2,TRBJ2-7
TGTGCCAGCAGTCAAGCCCAGGGGGGACTCTCTGGGGCCAACGTCCTGACTTTC,CASSQAQGGLSGANVLTF,NA,NA,TRBV6-1,TRBJ2-6
TGTGCCAGTATACGCTCGGGGATGAACACTGAAGCTTTCTTT,CASIRSGMNTEAFF,NA,NA,TRBV19,TRBJ1-1
TGTGCCAGCAGCATAGCAGGAGGTGAAGCTTTCTTT,CASSIAGGEAFF,NA,NA,TRBV3-1/TRBV3-2,TRBJ1-1
TGTGCCAGCAGCTTAAACTCGGGAACCGGGGAGCTGTTTTTT,CASSLNSGTGELFF,NA,NA,TRBV7-3,TRBJ2-2
TGCGCCAGCAGCTTGAATCCTAGCGGGGGGGAGCAGTTCTTC,CASSLNPSGGEQFF,NA,TRBD2,TRBV5-1,TRBJ2-1
TGTGCCAGCAGCCAAATGAGGGGCAGGGGGACCCAGTACTTC,CASSQMRGRGTQYF,NA,NA,TRBV3-1/TRBV3-2,TRBJ2-5
TGTGCCAGCAGCTCCTGGACATCTACTAATGAAAAACTGTTTTTT,CASSSWTSTNEKLFF,NA,NA,TRBV11-2,TRBJ1-4
TGTGCCAGCAGCTCAACTAGCGGGGGTTCCTACAATGAGCAGTTCTTC,CASSSTSGGSYNEQFF,NA,TRBD2,TRBV3-1/TRBV3-2,TRBJ2-1
TGTGCCAGCAGTACAGACTCCAGGGTGAATTCACCCCTCCACTTT,CASSTDSRVNSPLHF,few,NA,TRBV6-5,TRBJ1-6
TGTGCCAGCACATTTTCCGGGGGGGGGACAGATACGCAGTATTTT,CASTFSGGGTDTQYF,NA,TRBD2,TRBV6-5,TRBJ2-3
TGCGCCAGCAGCCCCCGGGACAGGGGCTACTACGAGCAGTACTTC,CASSPRDRGYYEQYF,NA,TRBD1,TRBV4-1,TRBJ2-7
TGCGCCAGCAGCTATTCCACCGGGACAGGGGCCGACGAGCAGTACTTC,CASSYSTGTGADEQYF,NA,TRBD1,TRBV5-1,TRBJ2-7
TGCGCCAGCAGCCTGACGGTCCGCGGGGCCGTAGGAAACACCATATATTTT,CASSLTVRGAVGNTIYF,NA,NA,TRBV5-1,TRBJ1-3
TGCAGCGCCGGATCGGAGGGAAACACCATATATTTT,CSAGSEGNTIYF,NA,NA,TRBV29-1,TRBJ1-3
TGTGCCAGCAGCTCCGAGAGCTCCTACAATGAGCAGTTCTTC,CASSSESSYNEQFF,once,NA,TRBV7-3,TRBJ2-1
TGCGCCAGCAGCTTGGCTGCAGGGTTACGGCCGGCGTCGACCGGGGAGCTGTTTTTT,CASSLAAGLRPASTGELFF,few,NA,TRBV5-1,TRBJ2-2
TGTGCCAGCAGCCAAGTAAGGGGGCCTTCCTACGAGCAGTACTTC,CASSQVRGPSYEQYF,NA,TRBD1,TRBV14,TRBJ2-7
TGTGCCAGTAGTCCGGGACAGACCAGCTCTGGAAACACCATATATTTT,CASSPGQTSSGNTIYF,NA,TRBD1,TRBV19,TRBJ1-3
TGTGCCAGCTCACCATGGGCAGATTCTTCCCAAACTGAAGCTTTCTTT,CASSPWADSSQTEAFF,NA,NA,TRBV18,TRBJ1-1
TGCAGCGTGGGAACAGGGAACGGCGAGCAGTACTTC,CSVGTGNGEQYF,NA,NA,TRBV29-1,TRBJ2-7
TGTGCCAGCAGTTACTCGAGGCAGATCTCTGGAAACACCATATATTTT,CASSYSRQISGNTIYF,NA,NA,TRBV6-2/TRBV6-3,TRBJ1-3
TGTGCCAGCAGCCAAGGAACCGGCGGGGGGGCAGCCTACGAGCAGTACTTC,CASSQGTGGGAAYEQYF,NA,TRBD2,TRBV4-2,TRBJ2-7
TGTGCCACTGGGTATAGCGCCTACGAGCAGTACTTC,CATGYSAYEQYF,NA,NA,TRBV11-2,TRBJ2-7
TGCAGCGTTGAAGATCCGATACAGGGATCCTATGGCTACACCTTC,CSVEDPIQGSYGYTF,NA,NA,TRBV29-1,TRBJ1-2
TGTGCCAGCAGTCCCACTGCCCTTTCCCAATCCCACGAGCAGTACTTC,CASSPTALSQSHEQYF,NA,NA,TRBV27,TRBJ2-7
TGTGCCAGCAGCCCCGGAGTGAACACTGAAGCTTTCTTT,CASSPGVNTEAFF,NA,NA,TRBV11-2,TRBJ1-1
TGTGCCAGCAGCTTAGAACTACCGGGACAGCTCAGAGGGACTGAAGCTTTCTTT,CASSLELPGQLRGTEAFF,few,TRBD1,TRBV7-2,TRBJ1-1
TGTGCCAGCAGTCGTGGCGGGATCCAGCATTTT,CASSRGGIQHF,NA,NA,TRBV12-3/TRBV12-4,TRBJ1-5
TGTGCCAGCAGCTTAAGTTTAGTCCCACTGAACACTGAAGCTTTCTTT,CASSLSLVPLNTEAFF,NA,NA,TRBV7-2,TRBJ1-1
TGCGCCAGCAGCCCAGGACTAGCGGTCTACAATGAGCAGTTCTTC,CASSPGLAVYNEQFF,NA,TRBD2,TRBV4-1,TRBJ2-1
TGTGCCAGCAGTCTAGAACAGGGAGGCTACACCTTC,CASSLEQGGYTF,NA,NA,TRBV6-5,TRBJ1-2
TGCGCCAGCAGCGAGGGTGCTGGAAACACCATATATTTT,CASSEGAGNTIYF,NA,NA,TRBV5-1,TRBJ1-3
TGTGCCACTCGGGACACCACAGATACGCAGTATTTT,CATRDTTDTQYF,NA,NA,TRBV7-9,TRBJ2-3
TGTGCCAGCAGTCCACACACCCATGAGCAGTTCTTC,CASSPHTHEQFF,few,NA,TRBV2,TRBJ2-1
TGTGCCTGGGACTCCCGGAACACCGGGGAGCTGTTTTTT,CAWDSRNTGELFF,NA,NA,TRBV30,TRBJ2-2
TGCACCAGCTTACTAGCGGGGGTCACAGATACGCAGTATTTT,CTSLLAGVTDTQYF,NA,NA,TRBV1,TRBJ2-3
TGTGCCAGCAGCGTAGGGAGCACTGAAGCTTTCTTT,CASSVGSTEAFF,NA,NA,TRBV7-9,TRBJ1-1
TGTGCCAGTAGTATCGCTAGCGGGTCCTACAATGAGCAGTTCTTC,CASSIASGSYNEQFF,NA,TRBD2,TRBV19,TRBJ2-1
TGTGCCAGCAGCTCAGTACAGGGAAGAACCATATATTTT,CASSSVQGRTIYF,once,NA,TRBV11-2,TRBJ1-3
TGTGCCAGTAGCAACAGGGTCTATGGCTACACCTTC,CASSNRVYGYTF,NA,NA,TRBV19,TRBJ1-2
TGTGCCAGCAGTCAGACTAGCGGGGCTGTCAATGAGCAGTTCTTC,CASSQTSGAVNEQFF,NA,TRBD2,TRBV6-4,TRBJ2-1
TGCGCCAGCAGACCCGGGACAGGGGTTTCACCCGAGTGGGGGCCCCGCGGGAATTATGGCTACACCTTC,CASRPGTGVSPEWGPRGNYGYTF,NA,TRBD1,TRBV5-1,TRBJ1-2
TGCGCCAGCAGTCAACGGGCAGGGCTATTGAACACTGAAGCTTTCTTT,CASSQRAGLLNTEAFF,few,NA,TRBV23-1,TRBJ1-1